The T cell receptor (beta chain) described here comes from a study of human T cells and chemical hapten exposure. CDR1 and CDR2 from the germline V gene are MGHRA and YSYEKL. The CDR3 spans 13 residues. V lost 6 bases, J lost 8 bases, and 7 bases stayed unmatched. The time point is: pre-sensitization, week 0. This sample's treatment: therapeutic diphenylcyclopropenone sensitization with weekly scalp DPC. TCRdb re-analysed the RACE reads in MiXCR, keeping a single row per CDR3 protein. The repertoire has about 250,000 distinct CDR3 sequences, around 7.3% of them found once; the top ten carry 1.2%. This chain joins TRBV4-1 and TRBJ1-2, with TRBD1 matching over 9 bases. This receptor was identified in a man younger than 35 with alopecia areata. Some clones in this sample may be carry-over from other donors' samples. This specimen consisted of whole blood, obtained in connection with sensitization to the hapten diphenylcyclopropenone (DPC). CDR3 DNA sequence: TGCGCCAGCAGAGCAACAGGGGGCCAGGGCTACACCTTC. This codes for CASRATGGQGYTF.